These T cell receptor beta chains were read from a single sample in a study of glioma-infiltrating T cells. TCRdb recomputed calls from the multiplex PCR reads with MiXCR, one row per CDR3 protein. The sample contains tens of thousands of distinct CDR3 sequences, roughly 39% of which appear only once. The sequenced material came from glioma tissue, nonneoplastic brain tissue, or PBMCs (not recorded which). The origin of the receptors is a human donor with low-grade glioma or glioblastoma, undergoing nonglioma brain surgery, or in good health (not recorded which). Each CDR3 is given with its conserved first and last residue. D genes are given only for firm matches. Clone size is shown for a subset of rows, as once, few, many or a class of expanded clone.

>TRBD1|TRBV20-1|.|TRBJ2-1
CSAPDRASYEQFF
TGCAGTGCACCGGACAGGGCCTCCTATGAGCAGTTCTTC
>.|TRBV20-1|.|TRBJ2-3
CIASQGGGTQYF
TGCATTGCAAGTCAGGGTGGAGGTACGCAGTATTTT
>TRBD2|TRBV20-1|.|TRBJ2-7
CSARLADHEQYF
TGTAGTGCCAGACTAGCAGACCACGAGCAGTACTTC
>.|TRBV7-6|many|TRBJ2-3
CASSLGGGNTDTQYF
TGTGCCAGCAGCTTAGGTGGGGGAAACACAGATACGCAGTATTTT
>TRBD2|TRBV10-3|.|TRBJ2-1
CAISLAGRHQPHNEQFF
TGTGCCATCAGCTTAGCGGGACGCCACCAACCTCACAATGAGCAGTTCTTC
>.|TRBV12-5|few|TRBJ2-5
CASGLVHRDEKAQYF
TGTGCTAGTGGTTTGGTACACAGGGATGAGAAGGCCCAGTACTTC
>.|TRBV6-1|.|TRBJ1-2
CASSEGGTVGGYTF
TGTGCCAGCAGTGAGGGGGGCACCGTAGGGGGCTACACCTTC
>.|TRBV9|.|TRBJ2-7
CASSVDQGYSYEQYF
TGTGCCAGCAGCGTAGACCAGGGTTACTCCTACGAGCAGTACTTC
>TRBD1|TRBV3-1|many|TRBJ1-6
CASSLEGRTGHNSPLHF
TGTGCCAGCAGCCTGGAGGGGCGGACAGGACATAATTCACCCCTCCACTTT
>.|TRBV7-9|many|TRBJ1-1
CASSLDRRANTEAFF
TGTGCCAGCAGCTTAGACAGGAGAGCAAACACTGAAGCTTTCTTT
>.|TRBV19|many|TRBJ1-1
CASSIRGNTEAFF
TGTGCCAGTAGTATACGGGGGAACACTGAAGCTTTCTTT
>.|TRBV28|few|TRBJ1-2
CASSLGGAEPSNYGYTF
TGTGCCAGCAGTTTAGGGGGTGCAGAGCCCTCTAACTATGGCTACACCTTC
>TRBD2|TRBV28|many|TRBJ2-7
CASTASGGQYEQYF
TGTGCCAGCACGGCCTCGGGGGGGCAATACGAGCAGTACTTC
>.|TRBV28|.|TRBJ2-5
CAGSPPGQTQYF
TGTGCCGGCAGTCCTCCGGGACAGACCCAGTACTTC
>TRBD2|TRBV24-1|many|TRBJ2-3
CATSEGGVDTQYF
TGTGCCACCAGTGAGGGGGGGGTAGATACGCAGTATTTT
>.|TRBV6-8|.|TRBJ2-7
CASSGVSSYEQYF
TGTGCCAGCAGTGGTGTGAGCTCCTACGAGCAGTACTTC
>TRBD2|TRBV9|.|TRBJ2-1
CASSVGGKNYNEQFF
TGTGCCAGCAGCGTCGGGGGGAAAAATTACAATGAGCAGTTCTTC
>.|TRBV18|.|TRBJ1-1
CASSLGAGQNTKAFF
TGTGCCAGCTCCCTCGGGGCAGGGCAGAACACTAAAGCTTTCTTT
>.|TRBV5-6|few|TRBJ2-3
CASNQMRTLNQWTQYF
TGTGCCAGCAACCAGATGAGGACATTAAACCAGTGGACGCAGTATTTT
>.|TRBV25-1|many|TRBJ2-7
CASSDGGTYEQYF
TGTGCCAGCAGTGATGGAGGGACCTACGAGCAGTACTTC
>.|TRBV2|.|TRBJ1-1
CASSETGTANTEAFF
TGTGCCAGCAGCGAAACCGGGACCGCGAACACTGAAGCTTTCTTT
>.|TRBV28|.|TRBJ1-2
CASSLWGIGGYGYAF
TGTGCCAGCAGTTTATGGGGAATCGGGGGTTACGGCTACGCCTTC
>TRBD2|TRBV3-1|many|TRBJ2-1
CASSLTSGGSWQFF
TGTGCCAGCAGCCTTACTAGCGGGGGTTCGTGGCAGTTCTTC
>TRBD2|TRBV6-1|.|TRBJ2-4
CASSTGTSGRKNIQYF
TGTGCCAGCAGCACCGGGACTAGCGGTCGAAAAAACATTCAGTACTTC
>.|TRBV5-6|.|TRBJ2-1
CASSFGGINNEQFF
TGTGCCAGCAGCTTCGGCGGGATTAACAATGAGCAGTTCTTC
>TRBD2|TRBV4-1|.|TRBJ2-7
CASTQAGAYNEQYF
TGCGCCAGCACCCAAGCGGGAGCATACAACGAGCAGTACTTC
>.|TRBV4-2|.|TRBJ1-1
CASSPQTGGATEAFF
TGTGCCAGCAGCCCTCAGACAGGAGGTGCGACTGAAGCTTTCTTT
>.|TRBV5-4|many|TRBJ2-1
CASSLQRLNEQFF
TGTGCCAGCAGCTTGCAAAGGCTCAATGAGCAGTTCTTC
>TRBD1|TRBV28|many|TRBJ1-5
CASRQQGEVSNQPQHF
TGTGCCAGCAGGCAACAGGGGGAAGTGAGCAATCAGCCCCAGCATTTT
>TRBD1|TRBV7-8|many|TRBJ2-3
CASSFMNRGALTQYF
TGTGCCAGCAGCTTTATGAACAGGGGGGCCCTTACGCAGTATTTT
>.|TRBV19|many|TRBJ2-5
CASSIAQSETQYF
TGTGCCAGTAGTATAGCACAGTCAGAGACCCAGTACTTC
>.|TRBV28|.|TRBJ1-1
CASQVAGRVNTEASF
TGTGCCAGTCAGGTAGCGGGCAGAGTGAACACTGAAGCTTCCTTT
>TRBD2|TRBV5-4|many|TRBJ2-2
CASSLVSGRAGELFF
TGTGCCAGCAGCTTGGTTAGCGGGAGAGCCGGGGAGCTGTTTTTT
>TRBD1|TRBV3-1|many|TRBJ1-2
CASSHHDRGHGYTF
TGTGCCAGCAGCCATCACGACAGGGGCCATGGCTACACCTTC
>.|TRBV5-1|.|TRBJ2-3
CAGSLGVDSSTDTQYF
TGCGCCGGCAGCTTGGGAGTCGACTCTAGCACAGATACGCAGTATTTT
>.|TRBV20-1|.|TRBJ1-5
CSASVGVGQPQHF
TGCAGTGCTAGCGTGGGGGTGGGCCAGCCCCAGCACTTT
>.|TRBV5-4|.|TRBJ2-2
CASSFVGRPNTGELFF
TGTGCCAGCAGCTTCGTGGGACGACCGAACACCGGGGAGCTGTTTTTT
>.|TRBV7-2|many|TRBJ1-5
CASSLNGGTQPQHF
TGTGCCAGCAGCTTAAACGGGGGGACTCAGCCCCAGCATTTT
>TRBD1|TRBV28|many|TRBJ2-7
CASNLSGTAYYEQYF
TGTGCCAGCAATCTTTCCGGGACAGCCTATTACGAGCAGTACTTC
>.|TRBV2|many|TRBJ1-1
CASNYPGRTEAFF
TGTGCCAGCAACTACCCAGGGAGGACTGAAGCTTTCTTT
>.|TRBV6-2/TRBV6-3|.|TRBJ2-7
CASLVPYEQYF
TGTGCCAGCCTCGTACCCTACGAGCAGTACTTC
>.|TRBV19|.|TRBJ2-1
CASSIRLPAGGKEQFF
TGTGCCAGTAGTATAAGGCTACCTGCAGGGGGGAAGGAGCAGTTCTTC
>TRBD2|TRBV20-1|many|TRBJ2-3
CSARGGLFGGGSTDTQYF
TGCAGTGCTAGAGGAGGGTTGTTCGGGGGGGGGAGCACAGATACGCAGTATTTT
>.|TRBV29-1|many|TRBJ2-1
CSGSQGLNEQFF
TGCAGCGGATCACAGGGTCTGAATGAGCAGTTCTTC
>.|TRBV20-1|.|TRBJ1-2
CSARESGTRYGYTF
TGCAGTGCTAGAGAATCAGGGACGAGGTATGGCTACACATTC
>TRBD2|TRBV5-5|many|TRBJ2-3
CASSQPTRTSGHTDTQYF
TGTGCCAGCAGCCAACCGACAAGGACTAGCGGCCACACAGATACGCAGTATTTT
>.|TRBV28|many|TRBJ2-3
CASSPPGYKGQYF
TGTGCCAGCAGTCCGCCGGGATACAAAGGCCAGTATTTT
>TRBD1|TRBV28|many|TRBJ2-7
CASSIVDRGPTYEQYF
TGTGCCAGCAGTATCGTCGACAGGGGGCCCACCTACGAGCAGTACTTC
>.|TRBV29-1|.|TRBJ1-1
CSGSQRAAEAFF
TGCAGCGGTAGCCAGAGGGCAGCTGAAGCTTTTTTT
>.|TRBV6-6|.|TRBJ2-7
CASSKGVTYEQYF
TGTGCCAGCAGTAAGGGGGTGACCTACGAGCAGTACTTC
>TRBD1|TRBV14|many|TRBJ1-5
CASSLHRGLQPQHF
TGTGCCAGCAGCCTACACAGGGGGCTTCAGCCCCAGCATTTT
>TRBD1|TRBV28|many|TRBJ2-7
CALGVRGRNEQYF
TGTGCCCTGGGGGTCAGGGGGCGGAACGAGCAGTACTTC
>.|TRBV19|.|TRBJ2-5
CASSGGHETQYF
TGTGCCAGTAGCGGGGGGCATGAGACCCAGTACTTC
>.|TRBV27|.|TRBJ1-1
CASIRDTGGTEAFF
TGTGCCAGCATTAGGGACACGGGAGGCACTGAAGCTTTCTTT